The 21 T cell receptor beta chains below were found in one sample sequenced in a study of neurological immune-mediated disorders. A single record per CDR3 protein comes from TCRdb applying MiXCR to the 5' RACE reads. In the table there are around 76,000 distinct CDR3 sequences, 9.5% to 13% of which are singletons. Described time point: longitudinal time-point 1 (baseline). Sequences were obtained from PBMCs. The receptors come from a young man in good health.

This clonotype showed up many times. CDR3 sequence (DNA): TGCGCCAGCAGCTCCGGACAGGGAGGGTACAATGAGCAGTTCTTC. This gives the protein CASSSGQGGYNEQFF. V is TRBV5-1 and J is TRBJ2-1; the D gene is possibly TRBD1 (8 bases). Trimming took 3 bases from V and 4 from J, leaving 14 bases between them. Germline values: CDR1 SGHRS, CDR2 YFSETQ. The CDR3 sequence is 15 residues long. The variable domain in full, completed from reference TRBV5-1 and TRBJ2-1, reads KAGVTQTPRYLIKTRGQQVTLSCSPISGHRSVSWYQQTPGQGLQFLFEYFSETQRNKGNFPGRFSGRQFSNSRSEMNVSTLELGDSALYLCASSSGQGGYNEQFFGPGTRLTVL.

The V gene is TRBV5-1, the J gene TRBJ2-6; possibly TRBD2 for D (6 bases). The CDR3 has 17 amino acids. Between the trimmed V and J ends, which lost 1 base and 4 bases, there was a span of 15 bases. Germline V gene lookup returns CDR1 SGHRS and CDR2 YFSETQ. CDR3 in amino acids: CASSLTIGGAGANVLTF. The CDR3 nucleotides are TGCGCCAGCAGCTTGACTATAGGCGGGGCCGGGGCCAACGTCCTGACTTTC.

Many counts were recorded for this clonotype. The chain combines TRBV20-1 with TRBJ2-3, with D possibly matching TRBD2 (5 bases). From germline, CDR1 is DFQATT and CDR2 SNEGSKA (reference sequence). V was pared by 3 bases and J by 0 bases, with 16 bases between. The CDR3 runs to 16 residues. The CDR3 reads CSASPRLATSTDTQYF. The CDR3 nucleotides are TGCAGTGCTAGTCCTCGGCTAGCAACTAGCACAGATACGCAGTATTTT.

The chain joins TRBV19 to TRBJ2-2; TRBD2 matches at 9 bases. The CDR3 is 16 amino acids. CDR1 and CDR2 from the germline V gene are LNHDA and SQIVND (reference sequence). The V and J ends lost 2 bases and 7 bases, in that order; junction bases with no gene match: 8. The CDR3 DNA sequence: TGTGCCAGTAGTATATGGGGTAGCGGGAGTCACGGGGAGCTGTTTTTT. Its translation is CASSIWGSGSHGELFF.

There are a few counts of this clonotype. The V call is TRBV14, the J call TRBJ2-1, with D possibly being TRBD2 (7 bases). The CDR3 has 13 amino acids. Germline V gene sequence: CDR1 SGHDN, CDR2 FVKESK. Trimming took off 3 bases at V and 15 bases at J, with 18 bases between the two ends. CDR3 region: CASSQRGRESWFF. In DNA, the CDR3 is TGTGCCAGCAGCCAGCGGGGGCGGGAGTCGTGGTTCTTC.

J is TRBJ1-1 and V is TRBV11-2, with 9 nucleotides matching TRBD1. CDR3 length equals 14 residues. Germline V gene sequence: CDR1 SGHAT, CDR2 FQNNGV. Trimming cost V 5 bases and J 4 bases; bases outside gene matches: 5. CDR3 in DNA: TGTGCCAGCAGCCTCGGGACAGGGCCCACTGAAGCTTTCTTT. Translated: CASSLGTGPTEAFF.

This clonotype has a count of ten or more. The V gene is TRBV5-1, the J gene TRBJ1-4; no clear D gene. The CDR3 loop spans 15 amino acids. Germline CDR1 and CDR2: SGHRS and YFSETQ. V shed 4 bases and J shed 2 bases, with 12 bases lying between them. CDR3 bases: TGCGCCAGCAGCCCCCGGGCTGGGACTAATGAAAAACTGTTTTTT. It translates to CASSPRAGTNEKLFF.

This clonotype has a count of ten or more. The chain carries TRBV20-1 and TRBJ2-2; 11 positions match TRBD2. Germline-derived CDR1 and CDR2 are DFQATT and SNEGSKA (reference sequence). This CDR3 has 15 residues. Losses at the gene ends were 5 bases for V and 3 bases for J; bases not matched to a gene: 5. CDR3 nucleotide sequence: TGCAGTGCTGGTAGCGGGAGGGCGTACACCGGGGAGCTGTTTTTT. It encodes CSAGSGRAYTGELFF.

The sample holds many counts of this clonotype. V and J are TRBV27 and TRBJ2-3, with D maybe TRBD1 (6 bases). The CDR3 consists of 12 residues. Between the trimmed V and J ends, which lost 3 bases and 8 bases, there was a span of 9 bases. Looked up from germline, CDR1 is MNHEY and CDR2 is SMNVEV (reference sequence). The CDR3 loop reads CASSLIGGTQYF. The CDR3 region has the DNA TGTGCCAGCAGTTTGATAGGGGGTACGCAGTATTTT.

The V call is TRBV7-2, the J call TRBJ2-1; D uncertain. The CDR3 totals 14 residues. The germline V and J ends were trimmed by 6 bases and 5 bases, with 14 bases remaining between them. Germline values: CDR1 SGHTA, CDR2 FQGNSA. The chain's CDR3 is CASRPSTPNNEQFF. CDR3 DNA sequence: TGTGCCAGCAGACCCTCGACTCCAAACAATGAGCAGTTCTTC.

This clonotype was found many times. The V call is TRBV5-1, the J call TRBJ2-3; TRBD2 matches at 13 bases. V dropped 5 bases and J dropped 6; count of bases not matched to a gene: 3. There are 14 residues in the CDR3. The germline CDR1 and CDR2 sequences are SGHRS and YFSETQ. The DNA for the CDR3 is TGCGCCAGCAGACGGACTAGCGGGAGTGATACGCAGTATTTT. Its protein is CASRRTSGSDTQYF.

This clonotype was counted many times. This sequence joins TRBV4-1 and TRBJ1-4, with TRBD1 matching 7 bases. V was pared by 5 bases and J by 3 bases, with 12 bases of the junction left unmatched. Germline CDR1 is MGHRA and CDR2 is YSYEKL. The CDR3 is made up of 17 amino acids. The CDR3 loop is CASSARFWQGANEKLFF. DNA of the CDR3: TGCGCCAGCAGCGCCCGGTTCTGGCAGGGGGCTAATGAAAAACTGTTTTTT.

The sample holds many counts of this clonotype. The chain has TRBV7-2 and TRBJ2-5; 9 bases fit TRBD2. This CDR3 is built from 15 residues. Germline V CDR1 and CDR2: SGHTA, FQGNSA. V shed 3 bases, J shed 2 bases, and the junction held 4 bases outside the gene matches. Here the CDR3 DNA reads TGTGCCAGCAGCTTTGCTAGCGGGACTCAAGAGACCCAGTACTTC. It specifies CASSFASGTQETQYF.

This clonotype was found many times. The chain is built from TRBV7-2 and TRBJ2-2; D gene uncertain. This CDR3 has 13 amino acids. The V end lost 3 bases, the J end lost 6 bases, and 8 bases lay between the germline ends. The germline V gene has CDR1 SGHTA and CDR2 FQGNSA. This chain's CDR3 is CASSFGLPGELFF. DNA for the CDR3: TGTGCCAGCAGCTTCGGGTTACCCGGGGAGCTGTTTTTT.

J is TRBJ1-1 and V is TRBV5-6, with D possibly being TRBD1 (5 bases). Germline V gives CDR1 SGHDT, CDR2 YYEEEE. Trimming left V 3 bases short and J 1 base short, with 16 bases between. The CDR3 sequence is 16 residues long. CDR3 bases: TGTGCCAGCAGCTGGGGCCAGGGTGTAGGGAACACTGAAGCTTTCTTT. Translating it yields CASSWGQGVGNTEAFF.

This clonotype was counted at least ten times. The chain recombines TRBV6-2 or TRBV6-3 with TRBJ2-2; D gene uncertain. V lost 5 bases, J lost 4 bases, and 11 bases lay in between. This CDR3 contains 14 residues. Germline V CDR1 and CDR2: MNHEY, SVGEGT. CDR3 nucleotides: TGTGCCAGCAGTCCTACCGGATTCACCGGGGAGCTGTTTTTT. Protein product: CASSPTGFTGELFF.

This clonotype has only a few counts. The chain has TRBV11-3 and TRBJ1-1; 11 bases align to TRBD1. The CDR3 has 17 amino acids. Per the germline V gene, CDR1 is SGHNT and CDR2 is YENEEA. V lost 1 base and J lost 8; bases outside the gene matches: 12. For the CDR3, the DNA is TGTGCCAGCAGCTTAGGGGAACCGGGACAGGGGGATATGGAAGCTTTCTTT. Its translation: CASSLGEPGQGDMEAFF.

In its sample, this clonotype was seen many times. DNA of the CDR3: TGTGCCAGCAGCCAAGTTGACGGTTACTCCTACGAGCAGTACTTC. This encodes CASSQVDGYSYEQYF. V usage is TRBV3-1 and J usage is TRBJ2-7; D not resolved. Germline V lookup: CDR1 LGHDT, CDR2 YNNKEL (reference sequence). The CDR3 length is 15 residues. Trimming left V 1 base short and J 0 bases short, with 10 bases between.

This clonotype was recorded many times. The chain joins TRBV6-5 to TRBJ2-3; 7 positions match TRBD2. Trimming at V came to 9 bases and at J to 5 bases, leaving 8 bases not matched to a gene. This CDR3 has 13 amino acids. Germline lookup yields CDR1 MNHEY and CDR2 SVGAGI. CDR3 in amino acids: CASQLAGVDTQYF. The CDR3 DNA reads TGTGCCAGTCAATTGGCGGGGGTAGATACGCAGTATTTT.

This clonotype was observed many times. The chain combines TRBV20-1 with TRBJ2-1, with D perhaps assigned TRBD1 or TRBD2 (5 bases each). Trimming removed 0 bases at V and 3 bases at J, with 24 bases between. The V gene's germline CDR1 is DFQATT and CDR2 SNEGSKA (reference sequence). The CDR3 extends over 19 amino acids. In DNA, the CDR3 is TGCAGTGCTAGAGATAGTGGAAGGGACGGGCAGCAGCTCTACAATGAGCAGTTCTTC. Its translation is CSARDSGRDGQQLYNEQFF.

This clonotype was seen ten or more times. V usage is TRBV24-1 and J usage is TRBJ1-1, with D possibly being TRBD1 (5 bases). Germline CDR1 KGHDR, CDR2 SFDVKD. Trimming removed 12 bases at V and 3 bases at J, with 22 bases between. This CDR3 contains 15 residues. The CDR3 loop reads CALLLPQVWDTEAFF. In DNA form, the CDR3 reads TGTGCCCTCCTACTCCCACAGGTATGGGACACTGAAGCTTTCTTT.